This entry lists 30 T cell receptor beta chains sequenced from one sample in a study of neurological immune-mediated disorders. One entry per CDR3 protein results from TCRdb running MiXCR on the 5' RACE reads. The table includes almost 30,000 distinct CDR3 sequences, 9.5% to 13% detected once. Source material: PBMCs. These receptors came from a woman aged 60-70 years in good health.

The CDR3 sequence: CASSLQGGLATEAFF. Here the CDR3 DNA reads TGTGCCAGCAGTTTACAGGGGGGTTTGGCCACTGAAGCTTTCTTT. This chain links TRBV27 with TRBJ1-1; 7 bases are shared with TRBD1. CDR3 length: 15 residues. Germline loops: CDR1 MNHEY, CDR2 SMNVEV (reference sequence). The trim removed 2 bases at V and 4 bases at J, leaving 7 bases unmatched.

This clonotype was picked up many times. The chain links TRBV20-1 to TRBJ2-1; TRBD2 matches at 9 bases. CDR1 is DFQATT and CDR2 is SNEGSKA in the germline V gene (reference sequence). Trimming removed 3 bases from V and 5 bases from J; junction bases left unmatched: 5. The CDR3 totals 14 residues. CDR3 sequence (DNA): TGCAGTGCTAGTTCTAGCGGGGTCAACAATGAGCAGTTCTTC. Its protein is CSASSSGVNNEQFF.

This clonotype appeared many times. The V call is TRBV7-9, the J call TRBJ1-6; D remains ambiguous. The V end was cut by 5 bases, the J end by 7 bases, with 18 bases between. The CDR3 is 16 residues long. Germline-derived CDR1 and CDR2 are SEHNR and FQNEAQ (reference sequence). DNA for the CDR3: TGTGCCAGCAGCCACGGGGAGGCGGGGTGGAATTCACCCCTCCACTTT. It is translated as CASSHGEAGWNSPLHF.

This clonotype was seen a few times. J is TRBJ2-7 and V is TRBV18; 11 bases are a match to TRBD1. Germline V CDR1 and CDR2: KGHSH, LQKENI. V lost 4 bases to trimming and J lost 1 base; unmatched junction nucleotides: 9. This CDR3 has 17 residues. The CDR3 nucleotides read TGTGCCAGCTCACTTGGCGGACAGGGGGCGAAGTCCTACGAGCAGTACTTC. Translated, it gives CASSLGGQGAKSYEQYF. Together with reference TRBV18 and TRBJ2-7, the CDR3 gives the full variable domain: NAGVMQNPRHLVRRRGQEARLRCSPMKGHSHVYWYRQLPEEGLKFMVYLQKENIIDESGMPKERFSAEFPKEGPSILRIQQVVRGDSAAYFCASSLGGQGAKSYEQYFGPGTRLTVT.

This clonotype was picked up many times. The rearrangement uses TRBV4-3 and TRBJ2-7; 7 nucleotides align to TRBD1. The CDR3 loop spans 16 amino acids. The trim removed 1 base at V and 3 bases at J, leaving 9 bases unmatched. Per germline, CDR1 LGHNA and CDR2 YSLEER. In DNA, the CDR3 is TGCGCCAGCAGCCAAGGTAACAGGGGCGCTCTCTACGAGCAGTACTTC. This codes for CASSQGNRGALYEQYF.

This clonotype was detected ten times or more. The chain carries TRBV7-2 and TRBJ2-3, with no clear D. The CDR3 sequence is 13 residues long. Trimming shortened V by 1 base and J by 2 bases, and 4 bases separated the two germline ends. CDR1 is SGHTA and CDR2 is FQGNSA in the germline V gene. For the CDR3, the DNA is TGTGCCAGCAGCTTAGGCCCCACAGATACGCAGTATTTT. It specifies CASSLGPTDTQYF.

This clonotype was detected ten times or more. The gene calls are TRBV7-6 and TRBJ1-1; no reliable D call. Trimming left V 8 bases short and J 0 bases short, with 10 bases between. The CDR3 length is 13 residues. CDR1 and CDR2 from the germline V gene are SGHVS and FNYEAQ. Here the CDR3 reads CASARYMNTEAFF. DNA of the CDR3: TGTGCCAGCGCTCGATATATGAACACTGAAGCTTTCTTT.

The table lists this clonotype with many counts. This chain's CDR3 is CASSEGAALGSPLHF. The CDR3 DNA sequence: TGCGCCAGCAGCGAGGGGGCTGCGCTGGGTTCACCCCTCCACTTT. The chain uses TRBV5-1 and TRBJ1-6; 7 positions agree with TRBD1. The CDR3 is 15 residues long. Germline CDR1 is SGHRS and CDR2 is YFSETQ. The V gene end was trimmed by 4 bases and the J gene end by 9 bases; junction bases not matched to a gene: 10.

This clonotype occurred many times. The genes are TRBV20-1 and TRBJ2-5, with 8 bases that match TRBD2. The germline gives CDR1 DFQATT, CDR2 SNEGSKA (reference sequence). Trimming at V came to 5 bases and at J to 5 bases, leaving 10 bases not matched to a gene. This CDR3 contains 14 residues. The DNA of the CDR3 is TGCAGTGCTGGGGAGCGGGGGACGGTGGAGACCCAGTACTTC. Translated, it gives CSAGERGTVETQYF.

Details on this clonotype: One junction end disagrees with the germline gene, perhaps due to a read error. The rearrangement links TRBV5-1 to TRBJ1-1, with D unclear. Germline lookup yields CDR1 SGHRS and CDR2 YFSETQ. The CDR3 contains 16 residues. The CDR3: CASSLGHGVMNTDAFF. CDR3 nucleotides: TGCGCCAGCAGCTTGGGTCATGGGGTGATGAACACTGACGCTTTCTTT.

This clonotype has a count of ten or more. The genes are TRBV11-2 and TRBJ1-1, with 8 bases lining up with TRBD1. V was clipped by 1 base and J by 2 bases; unmatched bases: 6. Per the germline V gene, CDR1 is SGHAT and CDR2 is FQNNGV. This CDR3 spans 16 amino acids. The CDR3 is CASSLGPTGANTEAFF. Written as DNA, the CDR3 is TGTGCCAGCAGCTTAGGCCCGACAGGGGCTAACACTGAAGCTTTCTTT.

This chain uses TRBV7-7 with TRBJ2-4; the D gene could be TRBD1 or TRBD2 (7 bases each). Trimming removed 3 bases at V and 6 bases at J, with 27 bases between. This CDR3 has 19 amino acids. Germline lookup yields CDR1 SSHAT and CDR2 FNYEAQ (reference sequence). Here the CDR3 DNA reads TGTGCCAGCAGCTTCTGGCCAGGGGGACGGGGGGACGCAAGAAACATTCAGTACTTC. It translates to CASSFWPGGRGDARNIQYF. Combining the CDR3 with reference TRBV7-7 and TRBJ2-4 gives the whole variable domain GAGVSQSPRYKVTKRGQDVTLRCDPISSHATLYWYQQALGQGPEFLTYFNYEAQPDKSGLPSDRFSAERPEGSISTLTIQRTEQRDSAMYRCASSFWPGGRGDARNIQYFGAGTRLSVL.

A word on this clonotype: The CDR3 end shows no conserved phenylalanine or tryptophan, and so a read error is likely. V gene TRBV2 combines with J gene TRBJ2-7; D might be TRBD1 (5 bases). This CDR3 is 15 amino acids long. CDR1 SNHLY and CDR2 FYNNEI come from the germline V gene. V dropped 2 bases and J dropped 6 bases, with 17 bases sitting between them. As DNA, the CDR3 is TGTGCCAGCAGTGAATTGTCGAAGGGGTCCGGCGAGCAGTACCTT. Translating gives CASSELSKGSGEQYL.

This chain links TRBV20-1 with TRBJ2-7; 7 nucleotides match TRBD1. The CDR3 runs 12 residues. The V and J ends lost 8 bases and 3 bases, in that order; junction bases with no gene match: 7. The V gene's germline CDR1 is DFQATT and CDR2 SNEGSKA (reference sequence). CDR3 region: CSTRTGDYEQYF. CDR3 sequence (DNA): TGCAGTACCAGGACAGGTGACTACGAGCAGTACTTC.

This clonotype was counted at least ten times. The rearrangement joins TRBV9 to TRBJ2-7; the match to TRBD2 covers 11 bases. Trimming cost V 4 bases and J 3 bases; bases outside gene matches: 3. This CDR3 region has 14 residues. The V gene's germline CDR1 is SGDLS and CDR2 YYNGEE. The CDR3 region is CASSPGTSGYEQYF. Written as DNA, the CDR3 is TGTGCCAGCAGCCCCGGGACTAGCGGCTACGAGCAGTACTTC.

This clonotype was detected ten times or more. The chain combines TRBV20-1 with TRBJ2-7; D is possibly TRBD1 (5 bases). The CDR3 has 15 residues. Trimming removed 3 bases from V and 1 base from J, with 16 bases in between. Germline CDR1 and CDR2: DFQATT and SNEGSKA (reference sequence). The CDR3 DNA follows: TGCAGTGCTAGTAGTTTGCTGGACAAGTCCTACGAGCAGTACTTC. The encoded protein is CSASSLLDKSYEQYF.

As regards this clonotype: One end of the junction does not line up with germline, which may come from a read error. V usage is TRBV12-3 or TRBV12-4 and J usage is TRBJ1-1, with D tentatively TRBD1 (5 bases). This CDR3 has 14 amino acids. The chain's CDR3 is CASSLAHRWTEALF. The CDR3 nucleotides read TGTGCCAGCAGTTTAGCGCACAGGTGGACTGAAGCTTTGTTT.

This clonotype was counted between two and nine times. The chain is built from TRBV5-1 and TRBJ2-5; 8 bases agree with TRBD2. With 1 base clipped from V and 5 bases from J, the junction kept 10 bases outside the gene matches. Germline assignment: CDR1 SGHRS and CDR2 YFSETQ. This CDR3 has 16 amino acids. The CDR3 DNA sequence: TGCGCCAGCAGCTTGTCCCCGAATAGCGGGGTCGAGACCCAGTACTTC. The encoded protein is CASSLSPNSGVETQYF. The whole variable domain, remainder taken from reference TRBV5-1 and TRBJ2-5, is KAGVTQTPRYLIKTRGQQVTLSCSPISGHRSVSWYQQTPGQGLQFLFEYFSETQRNKGNFPGRFSGRQFSNSRSEMNVSTLELGDSALYLCASSLSPNSGVETQYFGPGTRLLVL.

This clonotype was seen many times. The chain has TRBV20-1 and TRBJ2-5; TRBD1 aligns across 8 bases. Trimming removed 5 bases from V and 2 bases from J; junction bases left unmatched: 4. The CDR3 runs to 13 residues. Germline V CDR1 and CDR2: DFQATT, SNEGSKA (reference sequence). DNA of the CDR3: TGCAGTGCTTCTGACAGGGGACAAGAGACCCAGTACTTC. Translated, it gives CSASDRGQETQYF.

This clonotype was picked up many times. This chain connects TRBV24-1 to TRBJ1-1; D remains unclear. Germline V CDR1 and CDR2: KGHDR, SFDVKD. The CDR3 has 15 residues. Trimming pared 8 bases from V and 1 base from J, leaving 16 bases between. For the CDR3, the DNA is TGTGCCACCATAGCGGCCTCCGCTGCGAACACTGAAGCTTTCTTT. It encodes CATIAASAANTEAFF.

The sample holds many counts of this clonotype. The chain uses TRBV5-1 and TRBJ2-2; TRBD1 matches 7 bases. Trimming at V came to 4 bases and at J to 5 bases, leaving 8 bases not matched to a gene. Per the germline V gene, CDR1 is SGHRS and CDR2 is YFSETQ. There are 15 residues in the CDR3. CDR3 sequence reads: CASSEQGIGTGELFF. As DNA, the CDR3 is TGCGCCAGCAGCGAACAGGGGATCGGGACCGGGGAGCTGTTTTTT.

This clonotype was recorded at least ten times. The rearrangement joins TRBV20-1 to TRBJ2-2, with 11 bases matching TRBD2. Germline CDR1 is DFQATT and CDR2 is SNEGSKA (reference sequence). Trimming at V came to 5 bases and at J to 7 bases, leaving 6 bases not matched to a gene. The CDR3 covers 14 residues. The CDR3 loop is CSAPLAGGIGELFF. In DNA form, the CDR3 reads TGCAGTGCTCCCCTAGCGGGGGGTATCGGGGAGCTGTTTTTT.

This clonotype has at least ten counts. The chain employs TRBV12-3 or TRBV12-4 and TRBJ1-6, with D tentatively TRBD1 (5 bases). The CDR3 covers 15 residues. Trimming stripped 7 bases from V and 7 bases from J, with 17 bases between. The CDR3 DNA reads as TGTGCCAGCAAAAGATGGGGGGGTGAGAATTCACCCCTCCACTTT. Protein sequence: CASKRWGGENSPLHF.

In its sample, this clonotype was seen many times. The chain recombines TRBV5-1 with TRBJ1-5; TRBD1 might be the D (6 bases). The V gene's germline CDR1 is SGHRS and CDR2 YFSETQ. V dropped 4 bases and J dropped 1 base, with 9 bases sitting between them. The CDR3 length is 14 residues. The CDR3 is CASSPDRSNQPQHF. The CDR3 DNA reads TGCGCCAGCAGCCCGGACAGAAGCAATCAGCCCCAGCATTTT.

This clonotype was counted many times. The chain employs TRBV20-1 and TRBJ1-5, with TRBD1 matching 7 bases. CDR3 length: 19 residues. CDR1 DFQATT and CDR2 SNEGSKA come from the germline V gene (reference sequence). The V gene end was trimmed by 5 bases and the J gene end by 1 base; junction bases not matched to a gene: 20. In nucleotides, the CDR3 is TGCAGTGCTTCCCCGGGAAGGTGGGCAGGGGGTGGGAGCAATCAGCCCCAGCATTTT. Residues: CSASPGRWAGGGSNQPQHF.

Many counts were recorded for this clonotype. The chain links TRBV6-1 to TRBJ2-1; TRBD2 might be the D (5 bases). The V gene's germline CDR1 is MNHNS and CDR2 SASEGT. The CDR3 sequence is 13 residues long. V lost 8 bases to trimming and J lost 1 base, with 9 bases between them. The CDR3 sequence is CASLRTSYNEQFF. CDR3 bases: TGTGCCAGCTTGCGGACTTCCTACAATGAGCAGTTCTTC.

In this sample, this clonotype turned up many times. The genes are TRBV5-1 and TRBJ2-7; the match to TRBD1 covers 10 bases. Trimming cost V 0 bases and J 5 bases; bases outside gene matches: 2. This CDR3 has 14 residues. Germline CDR1 and CDR2: SGHRS and YFSETQ. The CDR3 DNA sequence: TGCGCCAGCAGCTTGGGACAGGGGGCGAACGAGCAGTACTTC. Its translation is CASSLGQGANEQYF.

This clonotype came up many times. CDR3 residues: CASSPPVFGQYF. The CDR3 region has the DNA TGTGCCAGCAGTCCGCCGGTTTTTGGGCAGTACTTC. The chain employs TRBV28 and TRBJ2-7; D gene uncertain. CDR3 length equals 12 residues. In germline, CDR1 is MDHEN, CDR2 SYDVKM. Trimming shortened V by 5 bases and J by 9 bases, and 14 bases separated the two germline ends.

Many counts were recorded for this clonotype. The chain combines TRBV5-5 with TRBJ1-2; no definite D call. Germline assignment: CDR1 SGHKS and CDR2 YYEKEE (reference sequence). The CDR3 has 13 amino acids. V lost 2 bases and J 4 bases, leaving 9 bases between the germline ends. This CDR3 is CASSFKTPYGYTF. The CDR3 bases are TGTGCCAGCAGCTTCAAGACCCCCTATGGCTACACCTTC.

The chain carries TRBV4-2 and TRBJ2-1; perhaps TRBD2 as D (5 bases). The V end was cut by 0 bases, the J end by 2 bases, with 11 bases between. The CDR3 loop spans 16 amino acids. Germline V gene data show CDR1 as LGHNA and CDR2 as YNFKEQ. This chain's CDR3 is CASSQDRGWAYNEQFF. The CDR3 DNA sequence: TGTGCCAGCAGCCAAGACCGGGGATGGGCCTACAATGAGCAGTTCTTC.